The present TCR beta chain was sequenced within a study of beta chain features in type 1 diabetes (dated by TCRdb to between 2017 and 2018). With regard to the full study: Mean age, gender distribution, total cell number and subset yield did not differ between patients and healthy donors. In the study, recently diagnosed type 1 diabetes patients and matched healthy donors were compared on the TCRB repertoires of their sorted circulating CD4+ T cell subsets. A total of just under 110,000,000 sorted cells were examined across all samples, and RNA yield correlated strongly with the number of cells per subset. Naive and central memory subsets were obtained from all 28 donors, but regulatory and stem cell-like memory subsets were isolated from only 8 patients and roughly eight healthy donors. The investigation overall reported the following: Shorter templates might be favored by PCR, yet because patient and control samples were amplified and corrected together, any such skew would affect both groups equally. Because cDNA was sequenced instead of genomic DNA, activated cells with high expression could be over-represented, although the groups did not differ in activation or CD3 levels. A moderate but significant shortening of TCRB CDR3 length was observed in type 1 diabetes patients in all four CD4+ subsets. At VDJ recombination sites, type 1 diabetes patients had fewer insertions and more deleted nucleotides, which implies abnormalities in thymic rearrangement. Because the HLA sub-analyses included only small numbers of individuals, any influence of HLA type on TCRB rearrangement was left unresolved. The naive, central memory and regulatory TCRB repertoires appeared to resemble one another more closely among patients than among healthy donors.

Details on this clone: There is no known antigen for this receptor. No much larger clonotype is one base removed from it; base qualities were not supplied.

The High Capacity cDNA Reverse Transcription Kit was used to reverse transcribe all of the isolated RNA, meaning that expressed TCRB transcripts were what got sequenced. Deep immunoSEQ sequencing was performed on naive, central memory and regulatory T cell samples, with an average of about 3.57 million total reads per sample. Sorted cells were lysed in RLT buffer, and RNA was extracted using DNase-treated RNeasy Micro or Mini kits according to cell number. To prevent cross-contamination, every cell subset was processed on its own, while patient and healthy donor samples were processed together. The immunoSEQ multiplex PCR was used to amplify TCRB sequences from cDNA, generating 87-bp fragments that spanned the CDR3 region. Sequencing of the amplicons was performed on the Illumina HiSeq platform. In the authors' own workflow: Synthetic template baselines were used to correct PCR bias computationally, reads within Hamming distance 2 were collapsed, and singletons that could not be merged were discarded. Reads were aligned to IMGT to assign V, D and J genes, CDR3 length, and insertions or deletions at six rearrangement sites. Clonotype counts were normalized to sorted cell number within each subset before computing true diversity and Gini coefficients with the tcR R package. The overlap coefficient, calculated on TCRB nucleotide sequences, was used to quantify repertoire sharing. Out-of-frame TCRB sequences from naive cells were analyzed as a proxy for the pre-selection repertoire. This immuneACCESS table, as held by TCRdb, lists in-frame sequences with V and J called but not all clones. Of the missing ones, under half trace to an unresolved V gene in checked studies; the others have no known cause. The V and J calls and clone size are taken from that table; D and trimming were inferred from the DNA. In all, the sample holds under 800,000 clones, and about 14% of those were seen once. Together, the top ten hold approximately 0.093% of the sample.

The CDR3 measures 14 amino acids from cysteine to phenylalanine. Here the CDR3 DNA is all that survives: 42 bases in frame from base 1. CDR1 and CDR2 (SNHLY, FYNNEI) derive from the germline V gene. The V and J ends are trimmed by 5 bases and 8 bases, leaving 18 bases between them. From each donor, a single peripheral blood sample of about 100 mL on average was drawn into heparinised tubes. A BD FACSAria II was used to sort naive, central memory, regulatory and stem cell-like memory CD4+ T cells with a panel that included CD45RO, CCR7, CD25, CD127, CD95 and CD27. A purity above 98% was achieved for all sorted populations. PBMCs were isolated immediately by Lymphoprep density gradient centrifugation and stained directly without culture. Samples were stained and sorted in pairs, with one healthy donor and one patient per experiment, so that batch effects were minimized.

This TCR was sampled from a man aged 18 to 29 in good health. Here the chain combines TRBV2 and TRBJ1-2; the D gene identity is not certain. Sequencing was carried out using naive CD4+ T cells from blood. This sample's cell subset or site label indicates: true naive CD4+ T cells. The bases are TGTGCCAGCAGTTACGGAAGGAGGGTGGGAGGCTACACCTTC. Its protein is CASSYGRRVGGYTF.